This T cell receptor (beta chain) was profiled in a study of molecular identifiers for immune sequencing clone quantification. Notes on the study in general: Sizes of highly expanded clones could be underestimated through identical TCRs sharing a barcode.

TCRdb used MiXCR to reprocess the PCR reads, holding one entry per CDR3 protein. The sample records 490,000 or so distinct CDR3 sequences, over 20% being singletons. This clonotype showed up just a few times. Its target is unknown. Germline loops: CDR1 SGHRS, CDR2 YFSETQ. The CDR3 has 15 residues. V lost 5 bases, J lost 0 bases, and 14 bases lay in between. Sequencing was done on a sample of naive CD8+ T cells from blood, with Jurkat cell RNA spiked in. Stated subset: FACS-sorted CD8+CD4-CCR7+CD45RA+ naive T cells. This chain joins TRBV5-1 and TRBJ1-1; D call uncertain. This TCR came from a human donor in good health. Some libraries in this study had Jurkat cell RNA spiked in. The CDR3 sequence is CASSLTFDMNTEAFF. DNA for the CDR3: TGCGCCAGCAGTTTAACGTTCGACATGAACACTGAAGCTTTCTTT.